This T cell receptor beta chain is from a study of cytomegalovirus exposure and HLA in healthy donors. Study conclusions and caveats: Cytomegalovirus association was listed for 164 TCR beta chains.

As for this clone: Its antigen is not identified.

Amplification used 60 Vbeta primers and 13 Jbeta primers. The protocol was immunoSEQ multiplex PCR, while the TCRdb copy is restricted to in-frame clones and leaves out a portion. The repertoire has some 220,000 clones, 70% to 90% of them found once; the top ten carry 0.2% to 0.3%. The CDR3 totals 13 residues. CDR1 and CDR2 from the germline V gene are SGHAT and FQNNGV. With 1 base removed from V and 4 bases from J, the gap between germline ends came to 7 bases. The gene calls are TRBV11-2 and TRBJ2-5; D possibly corresponds to TRBD1 (5 bases). The sequencing sample was made of PBMCs. This receptor was obtained from a girl aged 2 to 9 in good health and CMV-seronegative. The DNA of the CDR3 is TGTGCCAGCAGCTTAGGACAGAGAGAGACCCAGTACTTC. Encoded protein: CASSLGQRETQYF. Complete variable domain (other parts from reference TRBV11-2 and TRBJ2-5): EAGVAQSPRYKIIEKRQSVAFWCNPISGHATLYWYQQILGQGPKLLIQFQNNGVVDDSQLPKDRFSAERLKGVDSTLKIQPAKLEDSAVYLCASSLGQRETQYFGPGTRLLVL.